This T cell receptor (beta chain) is from a study of blood T cell repertoires in COVID-19. Per the study methods: Estimation of nucleated cell counts was performed using reference gene primer amplification. Produced via immunoSEQ multiplex PCR; TCRdb's table is partial and in-frame only. D and trimming come from the DNA, and the V and J calls and clone size come from that table. The table includes 150,000 or so clones, roughly 85% detected once. Living in 24 US areas, the participants were between roughly 18 and 89 years of age. Symptom resolution, clearance, or two negative PCRs marked the recovered donors of Cohort 3. Germline values: CDR1 LNHDA, CDR2 SQIVND (reference sequence). The J segment lost 2 bases and the V segment lost 7 bases, leaving 6 bases of the junction unmatched. CDR3 length: 16 residues.

This rearrangement joins TRBV19 to TRBJ2-2; 11 bases align to TRBD2. This receptor was identified in a man between 50 and 59 years old who had recovered from COVID-19. The specimen was PBMCs or T cells enriched from blood (not recorded which). The CDR3 spells CASTTGLAANTGELFF. CDR3 bases: TGTGCCAGTACCACGGGACTAGCGGCAAACACCGGGGAGCTGTTTTTT.